These 8 T cell receptor beta chains share one sample of origin, sequenced in a study of blood T cell repertoires in COVID-19. Here immunoSEQ multiplex PCR was the method, and the copy in TCRdb shows in-frame clones only, minus some. The sample yields about 160,000 clones, approximately 86% seen once. Sequencing was performed on peripheral blood. Receptors originate from a man aged 60 to 69 with COVID-19, enrolled during active disease.

The chain joins TRBV5-4 to TRBJ2-5; 9 nucleotides match TRBD2. The CDR3 extends over 14 amino acids. After removal of 5 bases from V and 1 base from J, the junction contained 3 bases not matched to a gene. Germline assignment: CDR1 SGHNT and CDR2 YYREEE (reference sequence). CDR3 sequence (DNA): TGTGCCAGCAGGAGCGGGGGGTCCCAAGAGACCCAGTACTTC. Its protein is CASRSGGSQETQYF.

The V call is TRBV9, the J call TRBJ2-1, with 10 bases fitting TRBD2. Germline V gene sequence: CDR1 SGDLS, CDR2 YYNGEE. This CDR3 comprises 16 residues. V lost 0 bases to trimming and J lost 5 bases; unmatched junction nucleotides: 5. The DNA for the CDR3 is TGTGCCAGCAGCGTAGGAGCGGGAGGGCCCCACAATGAGCAGTTCTTC. The encoded protein is CASSVGAGGPHNEQFF.

V is TRBV7-8 and J is TRBJ2-1; 10 bases line up with TRBD2. This CDR3 is 15 amino acids long. Germline V gives CDR1 SGHVS, CDR2 FQNEAQ. The junction had 5 bases not matched to a gene; V was cut back by 1 base and J by 8 bases. The chain's CDR3 is CASSLGGLAKDEQFF. CDR3 DNA: TGTGCCAGCAGCTTAGGGGGACTAGCGAAGGATGAGCAGTTCTTC.

The gene calls are TRBV14 and TRBJ2-7, with D unclear. CDR1 SGHDN and CDR2 FVKESK come from the germline V gene. CDR3 size: 15 residues. The V and J ends lost 1 base and 7 bases respectively, with 17 bases between them. CDR3 coding DNA: TGTGCCAGCAGCCAAGGACGGCTCTTTTCGAGGGAGCAGTACTTC. This gives the protein CASSQGRLFSREQYF.

V gene TRBV7-3 combines with J gene TRBJ2-1, with D hard to call. The CDR3 length is 15 residues. The V gene lost 5 bases and the J gene lost 8 bases, with 19 bases spanning the gap. The germline V gene has CDR1 SGHTA and CDR2 FQGTGA. CDR3 nucleotides: TGTGCCAGCAGCAAAAGCTACAACGGCGGCGATGAGCAGTTCTTC. Amino acids: CASSKSYNGGDEQFF.

The chain couples TRBV18 to TRBJ2-2; TRBD1 matches 9 bases. The V gene's germline CDR1 is KGHSH and CDR2 LQKENI. This CDR3 contains 15 residues. Losses at the gene ends were 3 bases for V and 4 bases for J; bases not matched to a gene: 3. CDR3 loop: CASSPGQGGTGELFF. DNA for the CDR3: TGTGCCAGCTCACCGGGACAGGGCGGCACCGGGGAGCTGTTTTTT.

This rearrangement joins TRBV28 to TRBJ1-5, with 8 bases matching TRBD1. Unmatched junction bases numbered 6, after V lost 5 bases and J lost 3 bases. The germline V gene has CDR1 MDHEN and CDR2 SYDVKM. This CDR3 comprises 15 residues. CDR3 sequence reads: CASSKTGEPNQPQHF. The CDR3 region has the DNA TGTGCCAGCAGTAAGACAGGGGAGCCCAATCAGCCCCAGCATTTT.

V and J are TRBV9 and TRBJ1-1, with a weak D call TRBD1 (6 bases). Germline V gene data show CDR1 as SGDLS and CDR2 as YYNGEE. The CDR3 is made up of 16 amino acids. Deletions cut 0 bases from V and 6 bases from J, with 18 bases between. This chain's CDR3 is CASSVGAGTPPAEAFF. CDR3 sequence (DNA): TGTGCCAGCAGCGTAGGAGCTGGGACACCCCCCGCTGAAGCTTTCTTT.